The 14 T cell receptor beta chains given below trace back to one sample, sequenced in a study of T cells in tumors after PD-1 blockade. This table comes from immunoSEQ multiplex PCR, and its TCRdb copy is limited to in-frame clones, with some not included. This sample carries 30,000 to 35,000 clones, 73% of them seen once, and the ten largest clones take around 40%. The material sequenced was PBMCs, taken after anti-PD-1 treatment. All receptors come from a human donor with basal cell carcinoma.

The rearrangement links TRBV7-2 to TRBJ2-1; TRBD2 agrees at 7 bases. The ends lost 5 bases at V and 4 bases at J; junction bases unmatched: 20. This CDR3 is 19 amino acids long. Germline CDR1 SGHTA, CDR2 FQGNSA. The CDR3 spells CASSPRAAAGEGFYNEQFF. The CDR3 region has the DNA TGTGCCAGCAGCCCCCGGGCGGCGGCGGGGGAGGGGTTTTACAATGAGCAGTTCTTC. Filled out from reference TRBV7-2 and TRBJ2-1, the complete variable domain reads GAGVSQSPSNKVTEKGKDVELRCDPISGHTALYWYRQSLGQGLEFLIYFQGNSAPDKSGLPSDRFSAERTGGSVSTLTIQRTQQEDSAVYLCASSPRAAAGEGFYNEQFFGPGTRLTVL.

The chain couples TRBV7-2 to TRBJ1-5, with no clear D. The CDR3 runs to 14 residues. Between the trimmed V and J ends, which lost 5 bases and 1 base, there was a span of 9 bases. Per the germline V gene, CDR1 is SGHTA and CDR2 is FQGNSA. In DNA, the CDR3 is TGTGCCAGCAGCCCACTTTCGAGCAATCAGCCCCAGCATTTT. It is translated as CASSPLSSNQPQHF. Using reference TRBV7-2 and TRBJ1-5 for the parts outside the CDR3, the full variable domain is GAGVSQSPSNKVTEKGKDVELRCDPISGHTALYWYRQSLGQGLEFLIYFQGNSAPDKSGLPSDRFSAERTGGSVSTLTIQRTQQEDSAVYLCASSPLSSNQPQHFGDGTRLSIL.

For the CDR3, the DNA is TGTGCCAGCAGGCGGGACACAATCTCCTACGAGCAGTACTTC. It yields the protein CASRRDTISYEQYF. The chain employs TRBV3-1 (or the pseudogene TRBV3-2) and TRBJ2-7; either TRBD1 or TRBD2 may fit D (6 bases each). The V end was cut by 6 bases, the J end by 0 bases, with 12 bases between. This CDR3 is built from 14 residues. In germline, CDR1 is LGHDT, CDR2 YNNKEL (reference sequence).

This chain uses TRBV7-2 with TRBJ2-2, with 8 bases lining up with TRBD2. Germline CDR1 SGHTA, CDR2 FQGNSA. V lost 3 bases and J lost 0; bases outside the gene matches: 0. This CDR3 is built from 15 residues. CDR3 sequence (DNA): TGTGCCAGCAGCTTCGGGGGGGCGAACACCGGGGAGCTGTTTTTT. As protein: CASSFGGANTGELFF. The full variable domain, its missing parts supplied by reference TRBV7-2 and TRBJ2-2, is GAGVSQSPSNKVTEKGKDVELRCDPISGHTALYWYRQSLGQGLEFLIYFQGNSAPDKSGLPSDRFSAERTGGSVSTLTIQRTQQEDSAVYLCASSFGGANTGELFFGEGSRLTVL.

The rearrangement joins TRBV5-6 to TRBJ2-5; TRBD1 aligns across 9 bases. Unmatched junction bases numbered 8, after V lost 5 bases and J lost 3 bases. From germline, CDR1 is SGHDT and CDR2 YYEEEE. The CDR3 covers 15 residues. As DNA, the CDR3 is TGTGCCAGCAGGGACCGCGGGACAGGGAAAGAGACCCAGTACTTC. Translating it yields CASRDRGTGKETQYF. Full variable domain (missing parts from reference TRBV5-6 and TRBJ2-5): DAGVTQSPTHLIKTRGQQVTLRCSPKSGHDTVSWYQQALGQGPQFIFQYYEEEERQRGNFPDRFSGHQFPNYSSELNVNALLLGDSALYLCASRDRGTGKETQYFGPGTRLLVL.

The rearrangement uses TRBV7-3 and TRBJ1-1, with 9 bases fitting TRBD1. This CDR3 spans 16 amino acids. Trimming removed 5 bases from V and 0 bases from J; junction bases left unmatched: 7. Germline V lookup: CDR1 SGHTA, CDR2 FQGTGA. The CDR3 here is CASSPTGGRMNTEAFF. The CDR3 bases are TGTGCCAGCAGCCCAACAGGGGGCCGGATGAACACTGAAGCTTTCTTT.

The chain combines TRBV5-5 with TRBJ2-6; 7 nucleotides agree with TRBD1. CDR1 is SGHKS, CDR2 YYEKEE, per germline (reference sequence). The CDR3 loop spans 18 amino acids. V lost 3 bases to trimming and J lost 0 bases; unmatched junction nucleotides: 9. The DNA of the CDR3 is TGTGCCAGCAGCTCCCTGCCGACAGGGCTCTCTGGGGCCAACGTCCTGACTTTC. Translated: CASSSLPTGLSGANVLTF.

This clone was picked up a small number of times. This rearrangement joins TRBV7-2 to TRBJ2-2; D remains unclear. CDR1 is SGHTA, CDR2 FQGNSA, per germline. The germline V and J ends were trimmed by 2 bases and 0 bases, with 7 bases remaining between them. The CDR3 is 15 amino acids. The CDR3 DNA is TGTGCCAGCAGCTTAAAGCGCCCGAACACCGGGGAGCTGTTTTTT. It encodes CASSLKRPNTGELFF.

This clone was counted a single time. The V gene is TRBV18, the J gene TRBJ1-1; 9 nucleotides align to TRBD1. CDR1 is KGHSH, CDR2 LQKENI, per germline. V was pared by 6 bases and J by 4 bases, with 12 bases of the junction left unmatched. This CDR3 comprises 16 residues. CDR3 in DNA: TGTGCCAGCTCCCGGGGGACAGGGAAGGTTGGCACTGAAGCTTTCTTT. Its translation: CASSRGTGKVGTEAFF.

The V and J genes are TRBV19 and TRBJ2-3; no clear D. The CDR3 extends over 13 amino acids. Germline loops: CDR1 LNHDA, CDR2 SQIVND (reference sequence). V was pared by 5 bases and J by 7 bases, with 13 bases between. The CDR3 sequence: CASSPLGVNTQYF. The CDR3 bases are TGTGCCAGTAGTCCCCTCGGCGTTAATACGCAGTATTTT.

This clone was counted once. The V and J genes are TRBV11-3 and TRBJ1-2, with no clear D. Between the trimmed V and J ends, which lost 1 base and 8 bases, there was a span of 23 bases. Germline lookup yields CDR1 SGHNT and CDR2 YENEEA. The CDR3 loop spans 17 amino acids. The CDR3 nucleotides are TGTGCCAGCAGCTTAGGAATTTCGGGCCGCCTTCTCTCGGGCTACACCTTC. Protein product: CASSLGISGRLLSGYTF.

The DNA of the CDR3 is TGCGCCAGCCATGGGGGGGACCATACAGATACGCAGTATTTT. Protein product: CASHGGDHTDTQYF. The chain links TRBV5-1 to TRBJ2-3, with TRBD2 matching 7 bases. This CDR3 comprises 14 residues. Unmatched junction bases numbered 8, after V lost 7 bases and J lost 3 bases. Germline lookup yields CDR1 SGHRS and CDR2 YFSETQ.

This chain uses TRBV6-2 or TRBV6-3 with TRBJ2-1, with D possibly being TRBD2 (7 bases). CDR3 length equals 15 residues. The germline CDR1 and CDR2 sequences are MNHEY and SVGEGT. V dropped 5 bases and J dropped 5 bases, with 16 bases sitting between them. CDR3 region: CASSPEGGWDNEQFF. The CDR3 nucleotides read TGTGCCAGCAGTCCGGAGGGGGGGTGGGACAATGAGCAGTTCTTC.

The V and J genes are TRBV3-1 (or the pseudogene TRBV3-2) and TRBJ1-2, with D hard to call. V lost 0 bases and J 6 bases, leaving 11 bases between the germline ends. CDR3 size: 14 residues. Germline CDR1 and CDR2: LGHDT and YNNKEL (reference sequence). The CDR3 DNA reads TGTGCCAGCAGCCAAGATAATAGGCCTGATGGCTACACCTTC. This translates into CASSQDNRPDGYTF.